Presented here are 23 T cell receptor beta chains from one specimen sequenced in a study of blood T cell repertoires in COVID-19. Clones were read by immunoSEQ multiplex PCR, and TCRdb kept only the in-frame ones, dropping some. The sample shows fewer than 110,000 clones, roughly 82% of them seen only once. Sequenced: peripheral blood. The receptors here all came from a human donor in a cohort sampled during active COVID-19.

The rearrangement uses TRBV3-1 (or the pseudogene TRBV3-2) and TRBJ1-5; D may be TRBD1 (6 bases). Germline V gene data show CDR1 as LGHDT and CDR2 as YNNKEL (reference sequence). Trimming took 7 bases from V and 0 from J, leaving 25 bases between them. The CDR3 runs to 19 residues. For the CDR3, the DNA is TGTGCCAGCACCCCCCCTTTAACAGGGCCAACTTATAGCAATCAGCCCCAGCATTTT. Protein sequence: CASTPPLTGPTYSNQPQHF.

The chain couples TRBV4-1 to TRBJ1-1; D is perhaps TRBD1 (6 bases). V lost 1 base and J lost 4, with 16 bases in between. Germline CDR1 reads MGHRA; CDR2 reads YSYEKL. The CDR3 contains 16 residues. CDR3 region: CASSQAPTGLGTEAFF. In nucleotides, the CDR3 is TGCGCCAGCAGCCAAGCGCCTACAGGGTTGGGCACTGAAGCTTTCTTT.

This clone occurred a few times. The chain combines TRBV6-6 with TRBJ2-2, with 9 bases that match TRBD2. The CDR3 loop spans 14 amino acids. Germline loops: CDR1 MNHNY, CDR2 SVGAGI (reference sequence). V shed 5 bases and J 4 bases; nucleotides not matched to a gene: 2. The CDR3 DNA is TGTGCCAGCAGTCGTAGCGGGGGCACCGGGGAGCTGTTTTTT. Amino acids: CASSRSGGTGELFF.

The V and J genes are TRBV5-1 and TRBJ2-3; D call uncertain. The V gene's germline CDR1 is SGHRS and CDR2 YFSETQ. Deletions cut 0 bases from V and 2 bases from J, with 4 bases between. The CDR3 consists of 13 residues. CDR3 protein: CASSLDFTDTQYF. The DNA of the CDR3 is TGCGCCAGCAGCTTGGACTTCACAGATACGCAGTATTTT.

For the CDR3, the DNA is TGTGCCAGTAGTATGTTCCGAAAACTGTTTTTT. Protein sequence: CASSMFRKLFF. The chain carries TRBV19 and TRBJ1-4; D unresolved. Trimming pared 3 bases from V and 10 bases from J, leaving 6 bases between. Germline V lookup: CDR1 LNHDA, CDR2 SQIVND (reference sequence). The CDR3 spans 11 residues.

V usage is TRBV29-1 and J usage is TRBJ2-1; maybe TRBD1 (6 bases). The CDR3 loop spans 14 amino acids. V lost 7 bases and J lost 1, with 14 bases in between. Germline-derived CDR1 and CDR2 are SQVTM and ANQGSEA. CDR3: CSARTDRSYNEQFF. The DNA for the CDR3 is TGCAGCGCCAGAACCGACAGGTCCTACAATGAGCAGTTCTTC.

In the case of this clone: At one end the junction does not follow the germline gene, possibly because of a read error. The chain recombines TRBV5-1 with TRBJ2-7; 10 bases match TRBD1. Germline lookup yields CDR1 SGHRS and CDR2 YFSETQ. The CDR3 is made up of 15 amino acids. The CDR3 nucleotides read TGCGCCAGCAGTTTGGAGGGACAGGGGCTCTACGAGCAGTACTTC. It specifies CASSLEGQGLYEQYF.

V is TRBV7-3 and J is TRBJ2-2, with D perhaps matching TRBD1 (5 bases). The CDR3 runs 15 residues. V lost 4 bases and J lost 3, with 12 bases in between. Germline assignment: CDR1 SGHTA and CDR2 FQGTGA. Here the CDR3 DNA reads TGTGCCAGCAGCTCCCAGGGTGAGGACACCGGGGAGCTGTTTTTT. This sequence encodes CASSSQGEDTGELFF.

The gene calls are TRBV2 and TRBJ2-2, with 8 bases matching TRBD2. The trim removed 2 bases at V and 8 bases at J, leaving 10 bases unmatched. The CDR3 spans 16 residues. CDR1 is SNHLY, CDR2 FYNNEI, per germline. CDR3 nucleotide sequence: TGTGCCAGCAGTGAAAGAGCGGGGGTTTTTTCTGGGGAGCTGTTTTTT. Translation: CASSERAGVFSGELFF.

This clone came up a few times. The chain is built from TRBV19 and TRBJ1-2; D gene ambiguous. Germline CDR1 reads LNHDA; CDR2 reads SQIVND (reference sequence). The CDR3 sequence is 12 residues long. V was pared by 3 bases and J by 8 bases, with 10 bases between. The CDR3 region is CASSIQTMGYTF. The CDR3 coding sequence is TGTGCCAGTAGTATCCAAACAATGGGCTACACCTTC.

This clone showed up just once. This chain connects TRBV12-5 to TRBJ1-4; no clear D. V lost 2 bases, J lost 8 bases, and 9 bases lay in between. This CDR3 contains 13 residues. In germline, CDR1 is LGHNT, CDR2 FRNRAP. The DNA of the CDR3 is TGTGCTAGTGGTTTGACGGGGTGGGAAAAACTGTTTTTT. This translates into CASGLTGWEKLFF.

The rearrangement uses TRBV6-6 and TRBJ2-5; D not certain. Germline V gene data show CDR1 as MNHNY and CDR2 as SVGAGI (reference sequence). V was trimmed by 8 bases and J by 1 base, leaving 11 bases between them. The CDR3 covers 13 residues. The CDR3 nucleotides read TGTGCCAGCGCAGGTCGAACCCAAGAGACCCAGTACTTC. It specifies CASAGRTQETQYF.

Written as DNA, the CDR3 is TGTGCCTGGAGTGTCAGTCAGGGAAACACCATATATTTT. It specifies CAWSVSQGNTIYF. The chain uses TRBV30 and TRBJ1-3; D is unclear. Germline CDR1 is GTSNPN and CDR2 is SVGIG (reference sequence). V was trimmed by 0 bases and J by 4 bases, leaving 7 bases between them. The CDR3 is made up of 13 amino acids. Full variable domain (remainder filled in from reference TRBV30 and TRBJ1-3): SQTIHQWPATLVQPVGSPLSLECTVEGTSNPNLYWYRQAAGRGLQLLFYSVGIGQISSEVPQNLSASRPQDRQFILSSKKLLLSDSGFYLCAWSVSQGNTIYFGEGSWLTVV.

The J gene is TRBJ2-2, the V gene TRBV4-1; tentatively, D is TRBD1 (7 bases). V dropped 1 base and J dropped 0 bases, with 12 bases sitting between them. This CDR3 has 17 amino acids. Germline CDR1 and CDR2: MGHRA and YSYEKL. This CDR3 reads CASSQGRGTANTGELFF. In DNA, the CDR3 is TGCGCCAGCAGCCAAGGTCGGGGGACAGCGAACACCGGGGAGCTGTTTTTT.

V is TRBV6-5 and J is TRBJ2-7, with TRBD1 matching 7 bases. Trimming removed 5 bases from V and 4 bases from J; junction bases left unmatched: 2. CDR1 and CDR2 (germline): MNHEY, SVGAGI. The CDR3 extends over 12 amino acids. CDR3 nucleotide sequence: TGTGCCAGCAGTCACAGGGGTTACGAGCAGTACTTC. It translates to CASSHRGYEQYF.

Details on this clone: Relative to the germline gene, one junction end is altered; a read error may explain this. The CDR3 is CSVAGTGSSEQYF. In nucleotides, the CDR3 is TGCAGCGTCGCCGGGACAGGGTCCTCCGAGCAGTACTTC. The V call is TRBV29-1, the J call TRBJ2-7; 9 bases are shared with TRBD1. Germline assignment: CDR1 SQVTM and CDR2 ANQGSEA. The CDR3 extends over 13 amino acids.

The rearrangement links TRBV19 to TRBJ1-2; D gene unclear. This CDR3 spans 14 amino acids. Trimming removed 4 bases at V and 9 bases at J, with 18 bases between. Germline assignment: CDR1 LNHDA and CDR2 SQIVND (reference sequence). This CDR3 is CASSNSTTGRSYTF. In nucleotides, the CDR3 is TGTGCCAGTAGTAACTCCACCACGGGTCGAAGCTACACCTTC.

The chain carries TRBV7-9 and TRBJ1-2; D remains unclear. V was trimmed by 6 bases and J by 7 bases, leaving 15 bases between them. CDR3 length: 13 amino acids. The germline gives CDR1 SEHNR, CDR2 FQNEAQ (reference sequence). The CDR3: CASSPIETFGYTF. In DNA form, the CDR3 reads TGTGCCAGCAGTCCTATCGAGACTTTTGGCTACACCTTC. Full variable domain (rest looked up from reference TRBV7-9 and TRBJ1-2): DTGVSQNPRHKITKRGQNVTFRCDPISEHNRLYWYRQTLGQGPEFLTYFQNEAQLEKSRLLSDRFSAERPKGSFSTLEIQRTEQGDSAMYLCASSPIETFGYTFGSGTRLTVV.

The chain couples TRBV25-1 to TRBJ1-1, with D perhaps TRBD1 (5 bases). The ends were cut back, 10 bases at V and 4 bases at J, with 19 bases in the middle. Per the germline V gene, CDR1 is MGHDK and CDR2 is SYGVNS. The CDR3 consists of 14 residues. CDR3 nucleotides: TGTGCCACCACGGCGGTAGGGGCGCCCACTGAAGCTTTCTTT. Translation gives CATTAVGAPTEAFF.

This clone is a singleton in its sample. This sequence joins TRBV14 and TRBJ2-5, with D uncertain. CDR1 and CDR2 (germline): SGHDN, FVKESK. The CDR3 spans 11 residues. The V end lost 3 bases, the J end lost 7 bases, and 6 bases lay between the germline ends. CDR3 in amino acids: CASSHRATQYF. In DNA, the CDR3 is TGTGCCAGCAGCCATCGCGCGACCCAGTACTTC.

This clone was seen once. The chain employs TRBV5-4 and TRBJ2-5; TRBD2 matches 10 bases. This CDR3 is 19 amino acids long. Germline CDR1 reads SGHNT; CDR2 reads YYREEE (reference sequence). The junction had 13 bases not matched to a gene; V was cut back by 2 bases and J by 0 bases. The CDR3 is CASSFLRGSGGDYQETQYF. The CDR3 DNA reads TGTGCCAGCAGCTTCCTTCGAGGAAGCGGGGGGGATTACCAAGAGACCCAGTACTTC.

The CDR3 sequence: CASSNRGRKAFF. CDR3 bases: TGTGCCAGCAGTAACAGGGGGCGGAAGGCTTTCTTT. The chain recombines TRBV6-5 with TRBJ1-1, with TRBD1 matching over 9 bases. The CDR3 spans 12 residues. The germline V gene has CDR1 MNHEY and CDR2 SVGAGI. The V and J ends lost 5 bases and 11 bases, in that order; junction bases with no gene match: 6.

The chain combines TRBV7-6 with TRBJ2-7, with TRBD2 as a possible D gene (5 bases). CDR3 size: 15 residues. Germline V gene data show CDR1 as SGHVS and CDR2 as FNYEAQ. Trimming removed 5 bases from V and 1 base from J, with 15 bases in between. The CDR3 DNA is TGTGCCAGCAGCCCTTGGGCAACTAGGTCCTACGAGCAGTACTTC. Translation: CASSPWATRSYEQYF.